The T cell receptor (beta chain) under discussion was sequenced for a study of T cell responses to AZD1222 COVID-19 vaccine. Looked up from germline, CDR1 is WSHSY and CDR2 is SAAADI. The CDR3 covers 16 residues. The V gene lost 7 bases and the J gene lost 0 bases, with 17 bases spanning the gap. This table comes from immunoSEQ multiplex PCR, and its TCRdb copy is limited to in-frame clones, with some not included. This table has around 200,000 clones, approximately 90% appearing once. The rearrangement joins TRBV10-2 to TRBJ2-3, with no clear D. Here the sequenced sample was peripheral blood, taken 28 days after the second AZD1222 dose. This clonotype was obtained from an adult who received the AZD1222 COVID-19 vaccine. This CDR3 reads CASNDPYDASTDTQYF. For the CDR3, the DNA is TGCGCCAGCAATGACCCCTATGATGCTAGCACAGATACGCAGTATTTT.